A single sample is the source of the 23 T cell receptor beta chains below, sequenced in a study of OX40 agonist ivuxolimab in advanced cancers. Profiling relied on immunoSEQ multiplex PCR, and the TCRdb table lists in-frame clones only, not all of them. The table lists about 64,000 clones, around 88% of them singletons. The material sequenced was CD4+ or CD8+ T cells sorted from blood, taken in a trial of the OX40 agonist ivuxolimab. The receptors derive from an adult with an advanced solid tumor such as melanoma, head and neck, liver or kidney cancer.

This clone was counted a single time. Written as DNA, the CDR3 is TGTGCCACGGCTAGGGGAACATACGAGCAGTACTTC. Its protein product is CATARGTYEQYF. This chain joins TRBV19 and TRBJ2-7; D is perhaps TRBD1 (5 bases). V was pared by 10 bases and J by 4 bases, with 14 bases between. Looked up from germline, CDR1 is LNHDA and CDR2 is SQIVND (reference sequence). This CDR3 comprises 12 residues.

The chain is built from TRBV19 and TRBJ1-4; D is possibly TRBD1 (5 bases). CDR3 length equals 14 residues. V lost 5 bases and J lost 4, with 11 bases in between. Germline loops: CDR1 LNHDA, CDR2 SQIVND (reference sequence). CDR3 protein: CASSPGTDNEKLFF. DNA of the CDR3: TGTGCCAGTAGTCCCGGGACGGATAATGAAAAACTGTTTTTT.

V usage is TRBV7-3 and J usage is TRBJ2-1, with D possibly TRBD1 on 6 matching bases. Germline-derived CDR1 and CDR2 are SGHTA and FQGTGA. V dropped 1 base and J dropped 2 bases, with 9 bases sitting between them. CDR3 length: 15 amino acids. The DNA for the CDR3 is TGTGCCAGCAGCTTAAACGACAGGACCTACAATGAGCAGTTCTTC. Protein: CASSLNDRTYNEQFF.

The gene calls are TRBV10-1 and TRBJ1-2; D gene unclear. Trimming took 0 bases from V and 7 from J, leaving 9 bases between them. Germline CDR1 and CDR2: WNHNN and SYGVQD (reference sequence). The CDR3 has 13 amino acids. The CDR3 sequence: CASSESGSGGYTF. CDR3 nucleotide sequence: TGCGCCAGCAGTGAGTCAGGGTCTGGTGGCTACACCTTC.

The J gene is TRBJ2-1, the V gene TRBV11-2; no reliable D call. Germline V gene lookup returns CDR1 SGHAT and CDR2 FQNNGV. V gave up 5 bases and J gave up 4 bases, with 12 bases separating them. This CDR3 is built from 14 residues. As DNA, the CDR3 is TGTGCCAGCAGCACCACCCCGCAGTACAATGAGCAGTTCTTC. This gives the protein CASSTTPQYNEQFF.

This chain joins TRBV10-3 and TRBJ2-1; D is uncertain. Trimming stripped 2 bases from V and 2 bases from J, with 10 bases between. This CDR3 spans 15 amino acids. Germline assignment: CDR1 ENHRY and CDR2 SYGVKD. The CDR3 here is CAISEGRSTYNEQFF. The CDR3 coding sequence is TGTGCCATCAGTGAGGGGCGGAGCACCTACAATGAGCAGTTCTTC.

The chain carries TRBV30 and TRBJ1-2; D remains unclear. Trimming shortened V by 0 bases and J by 4 bases, and 6 bases separated the two germline ends. Germline V gene data show CDR1 as GTSNPN and CDR2 as SVGIG (reference sequence). The CDR3 sequence is 12 residues long. The CDR3 DNA is TGTGCCTGGAGTGTTCAGACCTATGGCTACACCTTC. Translated: CAWSVQTYGYTF.

The V call is TRBV10-1, the J call TRBJ2-7; D gene uncertain. V gave up 8 bases and J gave up 0 bases, with 5 bases separating them. Per the germline V gene, CDR1 is WNHNN and CDR2 is SYGVQD (reference sequence). The CDR3 is 11 residues long. DNA of the CDR3: TGCGCCAGCTCCAGCTCCTACGAGCAGTACTTC. Translation gives CASSSSYEQYF.

The chain joins TRBV7-3 to TRBJ2-2, with no clear D. The CDR3 runs 13 residues. CDR1 is SGHTA and CDR2 is FQGTGA in the germline V gene. The ends were cut back, 0 bases at V and 8 bases at J, with 7 bases in the middle. This CDR3 reads CASSLTFRGELFF. CDR3 bases: TGTGCCAGCAGCTTAACCTTTAGAGGGGAGCTGTTTTTT.

This rearrangement joins TRBV11-2 to TRBJ2-7; D is unclear. V dropped 4 bases and J dropped 4 bases, with 8 bases sitting between them. CDR1 and CDR2 from the germline V gene are SGHAT and FQNNGV. The CDR3 totals 12 residues. The CDR3 region has the DNA TGTGCCAGCAGCTCGACTCAATACGAGCAGTACTTC. Protein product: CASSSTQYEQYF. Based on the CDR3 plus reference TRBV11-2 and TRBJ2-7, the full variable domain is EAGVAQSPRYKIIEKRQSVAFWCNPISGHATLYWYQQILGQGPKLLIQFQNNGVVDDSQLPKDRFSAERLKGVDSTLKIQPAKLEDSAVYLCASSSTQYEQYFGPGTRLTVT.

The chain recombines TRBV18 with TRBJ2-3; D gene uncertain. Per germline, CDR1 KGHSH and CDR2 LQKENI. This CDR3 contains 11 residues. Trimming removed 6 bases from V and 6 bases from J, with 7 bases in between. This chain's CDR3 is CASSPADTQYF. The CDR3 DNA follows: TGTGCCAGCTCCCCCGCGGATACGCAGTATTTT.

This chain joins TRBV11-1 and TRBJ1-2, with 9 bases lining up with TRBD1. The CDR3 extends over 14 amino acids. Germline V gene data show CDR1 as SGHAT and CDR2 as FQDESV (reference sequence). Trimming took 3 bases from V and 8 from J; bases not matched to a gene: 7. The CDR3 protein is CASSFPGQGRGYTF. In DNA, the CDR3 is TGTGCCAGCAGCTTTCCGGGACAGGGTAGAGGCTACACCTTC.

In this sample, this clone turned up once. The chain couples TRBV5-6 to TRBJ2-1; weak D call: TRBD2 (6 bases). The CDR3 is 16 residues long. From germline, CDR1 is SGHDT and CDR2 YYEEEE. Trimming took off 0 bases at V and 5 bases at J, with 15 bases between the two ends. Here the CDR3 reads CASSLALGTRHNEQFF. The CDR3 nucleotides are TGTGCCAGCAGCTTGGCCTTGGGGACTCGACACAATGAGCAGTTCTTC.

CDR3 protein: CASSSLRGMNTEAFF. As DNA, the CDR3 is TGTGCCAGCAGTTCCCTACGGGGAATGAACACTGAAGCTTTCTTT. The V and J genes are TRBV28 and TRBJ1-1; D call uncertain. The germline V gene has CDR1 MDHEN and CDR2 SYDVKM. The CDR3 consists of 15 residues. The V gene lost 4 bases and the J gene lost 0 bases, with 12 bases spanning the gap. The whole variable domain, filled in from reference TRBV28 and TRBJ1-1, reads DVKVTQSSRYLVKRTGEKVFLECVQDMDHENMFWYRQDPGLGLRLIYFSYDVKMKEKGDIPEGYSVSREKKERFSLILESASTNQTSMYLCASSSLRGMNTEAFFGQGTRLTVV.

This chain links TRBV29-1 with TRBJ2-7, with 7 bases that match TRBD2. The V gene end was trimmed by 6 bases and the J gene end by 2 bases; junction bases not matched to a gene: 7. Germline V CDR1 and CDR2: SQVTM, ANQGSEA. This CDR3 spans 13 amino acids. The CDR3 DNA follows: TGCAGCGTGGGGGAGGGGTTCACCTACGAGCAGTACTTC. Amino acids: CSVGEGFTYEQYF.

The chain joins TRBV10-3 to TRBJ2-1; D could derive from TRBD1 or TRBD2 (5 bases each). Germline-derived CDR1 and CDR2 are ENHRY and SYGVKD. This CDR3 region has 16 residues. V was cut by 0 bases and J by 2 bases, with 11 bases left in between. CDR3 sequence: CAISESGRGPYNEQFF. CDR3 in DNA: TGTGCCATCAGTGAGTCGGGTAGGGGACCCTACAATGAGCAGTTCTTC.

The rearrangement joins TRBV18 to TRBJ2-4; 7 nucleotides align to TRBD2. V lost 3 bases and J lost 9; bases outside the gene matches: 11. This CDR3 has 15 amino acids. Germline V gene lookup returns CDR1 KGHSH and CDR2 LQKENI. DNA of the CDR3: TGTGCCAGCTCACCGGACGGGGGGAACCGTGTCATTCAGTACTTC. It is translated as CASSPDGGNRVIQYF.

The chain recombines TRBV27 with TRBJ2-6; D not resolved. CDR3 length: 15 amino acids. Germline CDR1 reads MNHEY; CDR2 reads SMNVEV (reference sequence). V lost 3 bases and J 1 base, leaving 7 bases between the germline ends. CDR3 nucleotides: TGTGCCAGCAGTTTGTTAGGGTCTGGGGCCAACGTCCTGACTTTC. Protein: CASSLLGSGANVLTF.

CDR3 region: CASSPYQGSGANVLTF. CDR3 coding DNA: TGTGCCAGCAGCCCTTACCAGGGGTCGGGGGCCAACGTCCTGACTTTC. This chain uses TRBV7-6 with TRBJ2-6; tentatively, D is TRBD1 (6 bases). The CDR3 length is 16 residues. Germline V gene data show CDR1 as SGHVS and CDR2 as FNYEAQ. With 5 bases removed from V and 4 bases from J, the gap between germline ends came to 15 bases.

J is TRBJ2-5 and V is TRBV5-1, with D possibly matching TRBD2 (5 bases). Germline V lookup: CDR1 SGHRS, CDR2 YFSETQ. There are 15 residues in the CDR3. Trimming cost V 4 bases and J 1 base, with 14 bases left between them. The DNA of the CDR3 is TGCGCCAGCAGCCCGGGGAGCCATTTCCAAGAGACCCAGTACTTC. Protein product: CASSPGSHFQETQYF. The variable domain in full, completed from reference TRBV5-1 and TRBJ2-5, reads KAGVTQTPRYLIKTRGQQVTLSCSPISGHRSVSWYQQTPGQGLQFLFEYFSETQRNKGNFPGRFSGRQFSNSRSEMNVSTLELGDSALYLCASSPGSHFQETQYFGPGTRLLVL.

The chain uses TRBV11-2 and TRBJ2-4; TRBD2 is a possible D gene (5 bases). V was cut by 4 bases and J by 8 bases, with 18 bases left in between. This CDR3 contains 15 residues. From germline, CDR1 is SGHAT and CDR2 FQNNGV. The CDR3 loop is CASSSREWVRDIQYF. CDR3 sequence (DNA): TGTGCCAGCAGCTCCCGGGAATGGGTTAGGGACATTCAGTACTTC.

The V and J genes are TRBV9 and TRBJ2-3; 9 bases map to TRBD2. Germline trimming cut 3 bases from V and 8 bases from J; bases unmatched to any gene: 10. The CDR3 consists of 15 residues. The V gene's germline CDR1 is SGDLS and CDR2 YYNGEE. CDR3 bases: TGTGCCAGCAGCGGTGATAGCGGGAGATTAAGTACGCAGTATTTT. Its protein product is CASSGDSGRLSTQYF. The full variable domain, its missing parts supplied by reference TRBV9 and TRBJ2-3, is DSGVTQTPKHLITATGQRVTLRCSPRSGDLSVYWYQQSLDQGLQFLIQYYNGEERAKGNILERFSAQQFPDLHSELNLSSLELGDSALYFCASSGDSGRLSTQYFGPGTRLTVL.

The J gene is TRBJ2-5, the V gene TRBV19; TRBD1 agrees at 7 bases. Germline assignment: CDR1 LNHDA and CDR2 SQIVND (reference sequence). Germline trimming cut 4 bases from V and 3 bases from J; bases unmatched to any gene: 5. CDR3 size: 14 residues. In DNA form, the CDR3 reads TGTGCCAGTAGTACAGGGGACAGCAAAGAGACCCAGTACTTC. Its translation is CASSTGDSKETQYF.